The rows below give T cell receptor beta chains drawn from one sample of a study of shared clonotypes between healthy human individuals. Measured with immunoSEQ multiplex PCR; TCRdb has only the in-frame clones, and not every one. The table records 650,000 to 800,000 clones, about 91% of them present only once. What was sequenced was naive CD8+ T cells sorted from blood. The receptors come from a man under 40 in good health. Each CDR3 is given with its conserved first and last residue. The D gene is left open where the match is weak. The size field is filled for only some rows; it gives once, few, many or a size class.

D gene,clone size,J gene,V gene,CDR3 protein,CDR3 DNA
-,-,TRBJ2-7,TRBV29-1,CSVEDGSSGTAYEQYF,TGCAGCGTTGAAGATGGGTCGAGCGGAACCGCCTACGAGCAGTACTTC
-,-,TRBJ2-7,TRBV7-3,CASSPVPWTAVRYEQYF,TGTGCCAGCAGCCCTGTTCCCTGGACGGCGGTCAGGTACGAGCAGTACTTC
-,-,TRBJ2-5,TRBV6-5,CASSYGPKETQYF,TGTGCCAGCAGTTACGGGCCAAAAGAGACCCAGTACTTC
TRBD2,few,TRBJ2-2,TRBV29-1,CSGVLAGGITGELFF,TGCAGCGGGGTACTAGCGGGAGGAATCACCGGGGAGCTGTTTTTT
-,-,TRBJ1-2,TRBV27,CASSSHWRDYGYTF,TGTGCCAGCTCGTCGCATTGGCGCGACTATGGCTACACCTTC
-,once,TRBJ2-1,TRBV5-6,CASSLEREMVNEQFF,TGTGCCAGCAGCTTGGAAAGGGAAATGGTCAATGAGCAGTTCTTC
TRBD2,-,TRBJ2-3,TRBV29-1,CSVDRRGLAGAGLSTDTQYF,TGCAGCGTTGACAGGAGGGGATTAGCGGGGGCGGGTTTAAGCACAGATACGCAGTATTTT
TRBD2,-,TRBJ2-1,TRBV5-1,CASSLELAGGPRNEQFF,TGCGCCAGCAGCTTGGAGCTAGCGGGAGGGCCGCGGAATGAGCAGTTCTTC
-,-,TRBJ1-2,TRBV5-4,CASSIPDTNYGYTF,TGTGCCAGCAGCATTCCGGACACTAACTATGGCTACACCTTC
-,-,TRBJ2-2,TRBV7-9,CASSLEPTGELFF,TGTGCCAGCAGCTTAGAACCCACCGGGGAGCTGTTTTTT
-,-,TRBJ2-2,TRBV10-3,CAISESPGVTGELFF,TGTGCCATCAGTGAGTCCCCGGGCGTCACCGGGGAGCTGTTTTTT
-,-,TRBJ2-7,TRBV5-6,CASSFWGGGAEQYF,TGTGCCAGCAGCTTCTGGGGAGGAGGGGCGGAGCAGTACTTC
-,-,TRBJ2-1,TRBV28,CASSLSLSDRPPTHNEQFF,TGTGCCAGCAGTTTATCTCTATCGGATCGCCCCCCCACCCACAATGAGCAGTTCTTC
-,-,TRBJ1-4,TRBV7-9,CASRGDEKLFF,TGTGCCAGCAGAGGGGATGAAAAACTGTTTTTT
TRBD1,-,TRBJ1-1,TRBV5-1,CASSSTGVAEAFF,TGCGCCAGCAGCTCGACAGGGGTCGCTGAAGCTTTCTTT
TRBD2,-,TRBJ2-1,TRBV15,CAITSGRTYNEQFF,TGTGCCATTACTAGCGGGAGGACGTACAATGAGCAGTTCTTC
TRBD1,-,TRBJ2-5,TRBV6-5,CASSSADRADEETQYF,TGTGCCAGCAGTTCCGCAGACAGGGCTGACGAAGAGACCCAGTACTTC
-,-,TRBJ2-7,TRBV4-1,CASSQALSLEPYEQYF,TGCGCCAGCAGCCAAGCTCTATCTCTGGAACCCTACGAGCAGTACTTC
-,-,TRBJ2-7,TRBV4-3,CASSHSRLGYEQYF,TGCGCCAGCAGCCACTCTCGGCTGGGCTACGAGCAGTACTTC
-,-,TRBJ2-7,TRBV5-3,CARTDGWRGNEQYF,TGTGCCAGAACCGACGGCTGGAGGGGGAACGAGCAGTACTTC
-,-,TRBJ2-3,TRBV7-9,CASSLVLRGMSDTQYF,TGTGCCAGCAGCTTAGTTCTTCGGGGCATGTCAGATACGCAGTATTTT
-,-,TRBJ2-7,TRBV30,CAWSQGTSYEQYF,TGTGCCTGGAGTCAAGGGACCTCCTACGAGCAGTACTTC
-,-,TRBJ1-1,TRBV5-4,CASSSALEGLAFF,TGTGCCAGCAGCTCCGCCCTAGAGGGGCTTGCTTTCTTT
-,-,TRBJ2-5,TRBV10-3,CAISEPQGGETQYF,TGTGCCATCAGTGAACCACAGGGAGGGGAGACCCAGTACTTC
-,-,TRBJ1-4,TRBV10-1,CASSEALNEKLFF,TGCGCCAGCAGTGAGGCCTTGAACGAAAAACTGTTTTTT
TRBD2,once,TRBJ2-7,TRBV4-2,CASSQDPSGGYEQYF,TGTGCCAGCAGCCAAGATCCTAGCGGGGGCTACGAGCAGTACTTC
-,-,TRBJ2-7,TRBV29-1,CSAIGADTYEQYF,TGCAGCGCAATAGGGGCCGATACCTACGAGCAGTACTTC
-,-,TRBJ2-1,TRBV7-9,CASSLISDEQFF,TGTGCCAGCAGCTTAATCAGCGATGAGCAGTTCTTC